This is a list of T cell receptor beta chains from one sample in a study of cytomegalovirus exposure and HLA in healthy donors. Sequencing was performed with immunoSEQ multiplex PCR; in TCRdb, only in-frame clones are kept and a portion is missing. The sample gives approximately 190,000 clones, 84% of which show up once; around 0.25% is in the top ten. Sequencing was performed on PBMCs. The receptors were sampled from a boy younger than 18 in good health and CMV-seronegative. Each CDR3 is given with its conserved first and last residue.

J gene,CDR3 length,V gene,CDR3 protein
TRBJ2-1,13,TRBV6-4,CASSRDRGYEQFF
TRBJ1-2,13,TRBV6-6,CASSLDTNYGYTF
TRBJ2-7,14,TRBV2,CATRSRDISYEQYF
TRBJ1-6,15,TRBV9,CASSPRGGPNSPLHF
TRBJ1-2,15,TRBV9,CASSVGQGANYGYTF
TRBJ2-7,13,TRBV6-1,CASRDTGTYEQYF
TRBJ1-6,14,TRBV7-2,CASSPYGGGSPLHF
TRBJ2-6,15,TRBV5-4,CASSPWTGEANVLTF
TRBJ1-2,15,TRBV4-3,CASSQDFPGLDGYTF
TRBJ1-1,15,TRBV5-6,CASMFPGARGTEAFF
TRBJ1-5,14,TRBV18,CASSKGGSNQPQHF
TRBJ2-5,18,TRBV28,CASSFPPGTEKMKETQYF
TRBJ2-3,14,TRBV2,CAREGQGARDTQYF
TRBJ2-3,13,TRBV30,CAWRRSAENTQYF
TRBJ2-1,13,TRBV6-6,CASSWTGRDEQFF
TRBJ1-2,15,TRBV30,CAWTPGSLPNSGYTF
TRBJ1-1,16,TRBV28,CASRSWGRRMEPEAFF
TRBJ2-7,13,TRBV29-1,CSVGSGTSYEQYF
TRBJ1-4,17,TRBV5-1,CASSPRTGGSTNEKLFF
TRBJ2-7,14,TRBV7-9,CASSFTGVNYEQYF
TRBJ2-2,15,TRBV5-1,CASSLGLAGIGELFF
TRBJ1-1,13,TRBV29-1,CSVAGQMNTEAFF
TRBJ2-2,18,TRBV7-7,CASSLRTSGGMNTGELFF
TRBJ1-2,13,TRBV19,CASTPRRDYGYTF
TRBJ2-4,16,TRBV7-2,CASSKPGLLAKNIQYF
TRBJ2-7,15,TRBV19,CASSWVRGPSYEQYF
TRBJ2-7,11,TRBV2,CASTGAGEQYF
TRBJ1-5,14,TRBV9,CASSAGALTEPQHF
TRBJ1-2,15,TRBV15,CATSSNSKPNYGYTF
TRBJ1-5,12,TRBV19,CASSRGNQPQHF
TRBJ1-3,14,TRBV9,CASSPRQGGNTIYF
TRBJ1-2,14,TRBV9,CASSGGQRYYGYTF
TRBJ1-1,13,TRBV7-9,CATERTGDTEAFF
TRBJ2-1,15,TRBV27,CASSNRQGGRNEQFF
TRBJ2-3,15,TRBV12-5,CASDLPGSGSDTQYF
TRBJ2-7,14,TRBV28,CASSPPGTNYEQYF
TRBJ2-3,19,TRBV12-2,CASRLKGVGQATCRDTQYF
TRBJ1-1,15,TRBV7-3,CASSFGTGSNTEAFF
TRBJ1-3,15,TRBV28,CASSRQAYSGNTIYF
TRBJ1-4,14,TRBV7-2,CASSFNRDRGKLFF
TRBJ2-7,14,TRBV30,CAWSLPGQTYEQYF
TRBJ2-1,19,TRBV5-6,CASSLPGLAGGAGSGPRLF
TRBJ2-1,14,TRBV30,CAWRDSGPYNEQFF
TRBJ1-2,14,TRBV27,CASRTRDRNYGYTF
TRBJ1-2,12,TRBV7-2,CASSPDTYGYTF
TRBJ2-5,12,TRBV2,CASSWDRGDQYF
TRBJ2-5,13,TRBV6-1,CASRMTGPETQYF
TRBJ2-1,14,TRBV14,CASSQEDWLDEQFF
TRBJ1-5,14,TRBV28,CASIPVDSNQPQHF
TRBJ2-7,13,TRBV27,CASRTGKFGEQYF
TRBJ1-4,16,TRBV15,CATSRAQAATNEKLFF
TRBJ1-5,16,TRBV25-1,CASSEEGRGRDQPQHF
TRBJ2-7,15,TRBV7-2,CASSLAAGQGVGQYF
TRBJ2-7,14,TRBV7-9,CASSERAGRYEQYF
TRBJ2-7,14,TRBV4-1,CASSQGWGAYEQYF